This T cell receptor beta chain was obtained from a study of T cell responses to AZD1222 COVID-19 vaccine. Samples with a second dose at about 4 or about 12 weeks were pooled together. The CDR3 runs to 14 residues. The V end lost 3 bases, the J end lost 8 bases, and 14 bases lay between the germline ends. The V gene's germline CDR1 is DFQATT and CDR2 SNEGSKA (reference sequence). Measured with immunoSEQ multiplex PCR; TCRdb has only the in-frame clones, and not every one. The sample contains 75,000 to 90,000 clones, 70% to 90% of which appear only once. This clonotype was obtained from an adult who received the AZD1222 COVID-19 vaccine. Sequenced material: peripheral blood, taken 28 days after the second AZD1222 dose. The J gene is TRBJ1-6, the V gene TRBV20-1, with D tentatively TRBD1 (5 bases). The CDR3 nucleotides read TGCAGTGCTAGTTGGGGGATGTCGGATTCACCCCTCCACTTT. This encodes CSASWGMSDSPLHF.